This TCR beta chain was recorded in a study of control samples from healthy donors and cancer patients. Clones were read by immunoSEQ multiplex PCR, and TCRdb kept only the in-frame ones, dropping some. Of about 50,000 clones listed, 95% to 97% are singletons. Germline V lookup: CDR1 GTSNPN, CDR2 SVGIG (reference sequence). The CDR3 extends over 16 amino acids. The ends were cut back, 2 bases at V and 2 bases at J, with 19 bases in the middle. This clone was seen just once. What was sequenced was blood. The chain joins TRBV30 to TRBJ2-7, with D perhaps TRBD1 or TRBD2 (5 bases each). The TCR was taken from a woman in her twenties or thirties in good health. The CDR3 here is CAWSPPASGTPYEQYF. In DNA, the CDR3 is TGTGCCTGGAGTCCACCCGCTTCTGGGACCCCCTACGAGCAGTACTTC.